The 27 T cell receptor beta chains below were found in one sample sequenced in a study of blood T cell repertoires in COVID-19. Sequencing used immunoSEQ multiplex PCR; TCRdb keeps in-frame clones, though not all of them. The sample shows hundreds of thousands of clones, 80% to 90% of them seen only once. The sequencing input was PBMCs or T cells enriched from blood (not recorded which). The receptors stem from a man aged 25 to 40 who had recovered from COVID-19.

The CDR3 bases are TGTGCCAGCAGCCAAAACACAGCTGAGACCCAGTACTTC. This gives the protein CASSQNTAETQYF. V is TRBV7-3 and J is TRBJ2-5; no clear D. The length of the CDR3 is 13 residues. Germline loops: CDR1 SGHTA, CDR2 FQGTGA. V was pared by 5 bases and J by 5 bases, with 12 bases between.

This chain joins TRBV10-1 and TRBJ2-1, with 12 bases lining up with TRBD1. V trimming: 3 bases; J trimming: 5 bases; junction bases outside the gene matches: 5. The CDR3 loop spans 16 amino acids. Per the germline V gene, CDR1 is WNHNN and CDR2 is SYGVQD (reference sequence). CDR3 sequence reads: CASSERDRGPHNEQFF. For the CDR3, the DNA is TGCGCCAGCAGTGAAAGGGACAGGGGGCCCCACAATGAGCAGTTCTTC.

This chain links TRBV2 with TRBJ1-1, with unresolved D. Germline CDR1 is SNHLY and CDR2 is FYNNEI. The ends were cut back, 3 bases at V and 8 bases at J, with 10 bases in the middle. The CDR3 is 12 amino acids. The CDR3 spells CASSDVSREAFF. In DNA form, the CDR3 reads TGTGCCAGCAGTGATGTGAGCAGGGAAGCTTTCTTT.

This rearrangement joins TRBV5-1 to TRBJ2-7; 7 bases match TRBD1. CDR3 size: 15 residues. CDR1 and CDR2 from the germline V gene are SGHRS and YFSETQ. The J segment lost 2 bases and the V segment lost 3 bases, leaving 8 bases of the junction unmatched. CDR3 DNA: TGCGCCAGCAGCTCGGGACAGAATATACCCTACGAGCAGTACTTC. Residues: CASSSGQNIPYEQYF.

The rearrangement joins TRBV6-6 to TRBJ2-7; possibly TRBD2 for D (6 bases). V was clipped by 7 bases and J by 1 base, with 14 bases between them. CDR1 and CDR2 (germline): MNHNY, SVGAGI (reference sequence). This CDR3 comprises 14 residues. The CDR3 bases are TGTGCCAGCAAGGCGGGACTTCAATCCTACGAGCAGTACTTC. Translation: CASKAGLQSYEQYF.

V is TRBV28 and J is TRBJ1-3; 7 bases map to TRBD1. V dropped 4 bases and J dropped 3; count of bases not matched to a gene: 3. The germline V gene encodes CDR1 MDHEN and CDR2 SYDVKM. This CDR3 region has 14 residues. CDR3 nucleotide sequence: TGTGCCAGCAGTTCCCAGGGGGGTGGAAACACCATATATTTT. This gives the protein CASSSQGGGNTIYF. Together with reference TRBV28 and TRBJ1-3, the CDR3 gives the full variable domain: DVKVTQSSRYLVKRTGEKVFLECVQDMDHENMFWYRQDPGLGLRLIYFSYDVKMKEKGDIPEGYSVSREKKERFSLILESASTNQTSMYLCASSSQGGGNTIYFGEGSWLTVV.

The chain couples TRBV9 to TRBJ2-5, with 7 bases fitting TRBD2. Germline loops: CDR1 SGDLS, CDR2 YYNGEE. Trimming took 3 bases from V and 5 from J; bases not matched to a gene: 10. This CDR3 is built from 15 residues. CDR3 amino acids: CASSEGGRVLETQYF. The DNA for the CDR3 is TGTGCCAGCAGCGAGGGAGGGAGGGTCTTGGAGACCCAGTACTTC.

This chain connects TRBV28 to TRBJ2-3, with TRBD1 matching over 7 bases. This CDR3 has 12 amino acids. With V trimmed by 8 bases and J by 8 bases, 7 bases remained unmatched. Looked up from germline, CDR1 is MDHEN and CDR2 is SYDVKM. The CDR3 region has the DNA TGTGCCAGCGGCGACAGGGCGGGTACGCAGTATTTT. It encodes CASGDRAGTQYF.

The chain joins TRBV10-1 to TRBJ1-1; D not resolved. CDR3 size: 17 residues. Deletions cut 3 bases from V and 5 bases from J, with 22 bases between. In germline, CDR1 is WNHNN, CDR2 SYGVQD (reference sequence). CDR3 region: CASSEGLQSFGRTEAFF. The CDR3 region has the DNA TGCGCCAGCAGTGAAGGTTTACAGTCATTCGGGAGGACTGAAGCTTTCTTT.

The V call is TRBV7-3, the J call TRBJ2-7; D may be TRBD2 (6 bases). Germline V gives CDR1 SGHTA, CDR2 FQGTGA. V was shortened by 5 bases and J by 0 bases, with 11 bases between the two germline ends. CDR3 size: 14 residues. The DNA of the CDR3 is TGTGCCAGCAGCGCGGGACCGAGCTCCTACGAGCAGTACTTC. Translating gives CASSAGPSSYEQYF.

J is TRBJ2-5 and V is TRBV10-2; 7 bases fit TRBD1. With 8 bases clipped from V and 2 bases from J, the junction kept 5 bases outside the gene matches. Germline CDR1 WSHSY, CDR2 SAAADI. The CDR3 has 13 amino acids. CDR3 residues: CASSPGQQETQYF. The CDR3 DNA reads as TGCGCCAGCTCACCGGGACAGCAAGAGACCCAGTACTTC.

The rearrangement joins TRBV5-4 to TRBJ1-1; 11 bases match TRBD1. CDR3 length equals 16 residues. CDR1 and CDR2 (germline): SGHNT, YYREEE (reference sequence). V shed 0 bases, J shed 5 bases, and the junction held 6 bases outside the gene matches. The CDR3 DNA follows: TGTGCCAGCAGCTTGGGGGGACAGGGGGTAGGGACTGAAGCTTTCTTT. Encoded protein: CASSLGGQGVGTEAFF.

This clone was found once. The CDR3 reads CSVESQGGQPQHF. Written as DNA, the CDR3 is TGCAGCGTTGAAAGCCAGGGCGGACAGCCCCAGCATTTT. This chain joins TRBV29-1 and TRBJ1-5, with a tentative D call TRBD1 (5 bases). The V gene lost 2 bases and the J gene lost 7 bases, with 12 bases spanning the gap. The CDR3 extends over 13 amino acids. The germline CDR1 and CDR2 sequences are SQVTM and ANQGSEA. Full variable domain (missing parts from reference TRBV29-1 and TRBJ1-5): SAVISQKPSRDICQRGTSLTIQCQVDSQVTMMFWYRQQPGQSLTLIATANQGSEATYESGFVIDKFPISRPNLTFSTLTVSNMSPEDSSIYLCSVESQGGQPQHFGDGTRLSIL.

The gene calls are TRBV7-2 and TRBJ2-7; D is possibly TRBD2 (6 bases). The CDR3 extends over 16 amino acids. CDR1 is SGHTA and CDR2 is FQGNSA in the germline V gene. V was pared by 1 base and J by 3 bases, with 16 bases between. The CDR3 DNA reads as TGTGCCAGCAGCTTAGTATTGGGCGGGACCCTCTACGAGCAGTACTTC. Translated, it gives CASSLVLGGTLYEQYF.

The V and J genes are TRBV5-1 and TRBJ2-1; the D gene is possibly TRBD2 (6 bases). CDR1 and CDR2 from the germline V gene are SGHRS and YFSETQ. CDR3 length: 17 residues. The V end was cut by 0 bases, the J end by 10 bases, with 23 bases between. The CDR3 loop reads CASSLDRDFDRGREQFF. The CDR3 nucleotides read TGCGCCAGCAGCTTGGACCGGGACTTTGATCGTGGACGGGAGCAGTTCTTC.

The rearrangement joins TRBV29-1 to TRBJ1-2; unclear D gene. The ends were cut back, 6 bases at V and 0 bases at J, with 11 bases in the middle. Germline CDR1 is SQVTM and CDR2 is ANQGSEA. The CDR3 loop spans 13 amino acids. For the CDR3, the DNA is TGCAGCGTCCCTCACGGAGCTAACTATGGCTACACCTTC. Translation gives CSVPHGANYGYTF. The whole variable domain, filled in from reference TRBV29-1 and TRBJ1-2, reads SAVISQKPSRDICQRGTSLTIQCQVDSQVTMMFWYRQQPGQSLTLIATANQGSEATYESGFVIDKFPISRPNLTFSTLTVSNMSPEDSSIYLCSVPHGANYGYTFGSGTRLTVV.

V and J are TRBV5-5 and TRBJ2-2; 10 bases fit TRBD2. With 5 bases clipped from V and 2 bases from J, the junction kept 9 bases outside the gene matches. Germline V gene lookup returns CDR1 SGHKS and CDR2 YYEKEE (reference sequence). There are 17 residues in the CDR3. CDR3 sequence: CASRRGLAEYNTGELFF. The CDR3 nucleotides are TGTGCCAGCAGACGCGGACTAGCGGAATACAACACCGGGGAGCTGTTTTTT.

The chain employs TRBV6-1 and TRBJ2-5, with 9 bases identical to TRBD2. Germline CDR1 is MNHNS and CDR2 is SASEGT. The CDR3 has 15 amino acids. After removal of 2 bases from V and 7 bases from J, the junction contained 8 bases not matched to a gene. DNA for the CDR3: TGTGCCAGCAGTGAATGGATGCGGGAGGGGGCGACCCAGTACTTC. Translating gives CASSEWMREGATQYF.

The J gene is TRBJ2-5, the V gene TRBV29-1, with 8 bases matching TRBD2. CDR3 length: 14 amino acids. Germline CDR1 is SQVTM and CDR2 is ANQGSEA. V shed 7 bases, J shed 4 bases, and the junction held 11 bases outside the gene matches. The CDR3 sequence: CSAAGGSVGETQYF. In DNA, the CDR3 is TGCAGCGCGGCGGGGGGTAGTGTAGGAGAGACCCAGTACTTC.

The chain is built from TRBV5-1 and TRBJ2-7, with D perhaps TRBD1 (6 bases). The ends were cut back, 4 bases at V and 2 bases at J, with 13 bases in the middle. Germline loops: CDR1 SGHRS, CDR2 YFSETQ. This CDR3 has 14 residues. CDR3 protein: CASSPWTEPYEQYF. The DNA of the CDR3 is TGCGCCAGCAGCCCGTGGACAGAGCCCTACGAGCAGTACTTC.

The chain carries TRBV19 and TRBJ1-1, with 8 nucleotides matching TRBD1. The length of the CDR3 is 15 residues. The V segment lost 4 bases and the J segment 4 bases; nucleotides outside the gene matches: 8. CDR1 and CDR2 from the germline V gene are LNHDA and SQIVND (reference sequence). The CDR3 loop reads CASSRQTGAGTEAFF. The CDR3 DNA sequence: TGTGCCAGTAGTAGACAGACAGGGGCTGGCACTGAAGCTTTCTTT.

This chain uses TRBV11-3 with TRBJ1-1; no definite D call. The V gene lost 1 base and the J gene lost 1 base, with 4 bases spanning the gap. Germline loops: CDR1 SGHNT, CDR2 YENEEA. The CDR3 consists of 13 residues. The CDR3, as DNA: TGTGCCAGCAGCTTAGTCAAGAACACTGAAGCTTTCTTT. It specifies CASSLVKNTEAFF.

The J gene is TRBJ1-4, the V gene TRBV27; D is uncertain. Germline CDR1 and CDR2: MNHEY and SMNVEV (reference sequence). Between the trimmed V and J ends, which lost 2 bases and 5 bases, there was a span of 12 bases. The CDR3 consists of 15 residues. CDR3 region: CASSLIRGINEKLFF. As DNA, the CDR3 is TGTGCCAGCAGTTTAATACGAGGCATCAATGAAAAACTGTTTTTT.

J is TRBJ2-3 and V is TRBV29-1, with unresolved D. V shed 7 bases and J shed 0 bases, with 8 bases lying between them. In germline, CDR1 is SQVTM, CDR2 ANQGSEA. The CDR3 runs 12 residues. CDR3 nucleotides: TGCAGCGGGAGACCCAGCACAGATACGCAGTATTTT. It yields the protein CSGRPSTDTQYF.

V gene TRBV3-1 (or the pseudogene TRBV3-2) combines with J gene TRBJ2-1; TRBD1 might be the D (5 bases). The V end lost 0 bases, the J end lost 7 bases, and 13 bases lay between the germline ends. Germline V gene lookup returns CDR1 LGHDT and CDR2 YNNKEL (reference sequence). The CDR3 contains 15 residues. The CDR3 coding sequence is TGTGCCAGCAGCCAAGATAGCAGGGCAGGGAATGAGCAGTTCTTC. As protein: CASSQDSRAGNEQFF.

The chain employs TRBV28 and TRBJ1-5; 7 bases match TRBD1. Trimming removed 3 bases from V and 7 bases from J; junction bases left unmatched: 6. The CDR3 consists of 14 residues. Germline values: CDR1 MDHEN, CDR2 SYDVKM. The CDR3 DNA follows: TGTGCCAGCAGTTTTGGAACAGGGGTGCAGCCCCAGCATTTT. Translating gives CASSFGTGVQPQHF.

This clone was found once. The gene calls are TRBV2 and TRBJ2-2, with D perhaps TRBD2 (6 bases). The germline CDR1 and CDR2 sequences are SNHLY and FYNNEI. The V gene lost 1 base and the J gene lost 7 bases, with 7 bases spanning the gap. The CDR3 is 13 residues long. The CDR3 DNA is TGTGCCAGCAGTGAAGGGGACTTCGGGGAGCTGTTTTTT. It yields the protein CASSEGDFGELFF.